This paragraph covers one T cell receptor (beta chain) sequence. The PCR was carried out with 60 Vbeta primers and 13 Jbeta primers. Sequencing used immunoSEQ multiplex PCR; TCRdb keeps in-frame clones, though not all of them. The data contain around 150,000 clones, 80% of them singletons. The sample originates from a study of cytomegalovirus exposure and HLA in healthy donors. The CMV serostatus of this donor was not recorded. Germline V lookup: CDR1 LNHDA, CDR2 SQIVND (reference sequence). Deletions cut 3 bases from V and 2 bases from J, with 17 bases between. This CDR3 is built from 16 residues. The sequencing sample was made of PBMCs. The rearrangement uses TRBV19 and TRBJ2-7, with D possibly TRBD2 on 5 matching bases. This TCR derives from a man aged 25-45 years in good health. The CDR3 loop is CASSIKSGDYPYEQYF. Written as DNA, the CDR3 is TGTGCCAGTAGTATTAAGTCAGGCGACTACCCCTACGAGCAGTACTTC.